These 7 T cell receptor beta chains came from one sample sequenced in a study of T-cell reconstitution after alpha-beta-depleted transplantation in children. Preparation of the TCRbeta library involved a method that used unique molecular identifiers. TCRdb re-analysed the PCR reads in MiXCR, keeping a single row per CDR3 protein. This sample has about 980,000 distinct CDR3 sequences, with under 30% found just once. The sample consisted of PBMCs, mostly from graft donor cells, taken 360 days after TCRalphabeta/CD19-depleted stem cell transplant. All receptors derive from a boy younger than two who had a stem cell transplant for SCID, so the T cells may come from the graft donor.

The chain has TRBV28 and TRBJ2-3, with TRBD2 matching 13 bases. The junction had 11 bases not matched to a gene; V was cut back by 5 bases and J by 0 bases. Germline V CDR1 and CDR2: MDHEN, SYDVKM. The CDR3 runs to 19 residues. The DNA of the CDR3 is TGTGCCAGCAGTACCGGGACTAGCGGGGATTCTTCTAGCACAGATACGCAGTATTTT. Translated: CASSTGTSGDSSSTDTQYF.

The gene calls are TRBV18 and TRBJ2-7, with 7 bases lining up with TRBD1. Germline V gene data show CDR1 as KGHSH and CDR2 as LQKENI. The V and J ends lost 3 bases and 4 bases, in that order; junction bases with no gene match: 6. The CDR3 contains 14 residues. The CDR3 loop is CASSPISQGYEQYF. The CDR3 DNA follows: TGTGCCAGCTCACCGATTTCACAGGGGTACGAGCAGTACTTC.

This chain links TRBV11-1 with TRBJ1-2; tentatively, D is TRBD1 (5 bases). CDR1 and CDR2 (germline): SGHAT, FQDESV (reference sequence). Trimming left V 5 bases short and J 5 bases short, with 21 bases between. The CDR3 is 16 residues long. This chain's CDR3 is CASSTSGGSLIYGYTF. The CDR3 DNA reads TGTGCCAGCAGCACCAGCGGGGGGAGCCTGATTTATGGCTACACCTTC.

The chain combines TRBV7-8 with TRBJ2-1, with no clear D. This CDR3 spans 11 amino acids. CDR1 and CDR2 (germline): SGHVS, FQNEAQ. Between the trimmed V and J ends, which lost 7 bases and 8 bases, there was a span of 9 bases. CDR3 residues: CASKSIDEQFF. The CDR3 DNA sequence: TGTGCCAGCAAGTCGATAGATGAGCAGTTCTTC.

This clonotype has just a few counts. The rearrangement uses TRBV7-6 and TRBJ1-1; no clear D. Germline V gene sequence: CDR1 SGHVS, CDR2 FNYEAQ. Between the trimmed V and J ends, which lost 5 bases and 4 bases, there was a span of 8 bases. The CDR3 has 12 amino acids. The CDR3 bases are TGTGCCAGCAGCCCCATAGGCACTGAAGCTTTCTTT. Amino acids: CASSPIGTEAFF.

A few counts support this clonotype. V gene TRBV7-2 combines with J gene TRBJ2-1, with 10 bases that match TRBD2. The germline V gene has CDR1 SGHTA and CDR2 FQGNSA. The V and J ends lost 4 bases and 3 bases, in that order; junction bases with no gene match: 9. This CDR3 is 17 amino acids long. CDR3: CASSSATLAGVYNEQFF. Here the CDR3 DNA reads TGTGCCAGCAGCTCCGCGACGCTAGCGGGGGTCTACAATGAGCAGTTCTTC. Full variable domain (rest looked up from reference TRBV7-2 and TRBJ2-1): GAGVSQSPSNKVTEKGKDVELRCDPISGHTALYWYRQSLGQGLEFLIYFQGNSAPDKSGLPSDRFSAERTGGSVSTLTIQRTQQEDSAVYLCASSSATLAGVYNEQFFGPGTRLTVL.

The V gene is TRBV10-2, the J gene TRBJ1-2, with no clear D. The germline V gene encodes CDR1 WSHSY and CDR2 SAAADI. V dropped 6 bases and J dropped 4 bases, with 15 bases sitting between them. The CDR3 is made up of 14 amino acids. The CDR3 DNA reads as TGCGCCAGCAGCGCCCCGCACATCGGCTATGGCTACACCTTC. This encodes CASSAPHIGYGYTF.